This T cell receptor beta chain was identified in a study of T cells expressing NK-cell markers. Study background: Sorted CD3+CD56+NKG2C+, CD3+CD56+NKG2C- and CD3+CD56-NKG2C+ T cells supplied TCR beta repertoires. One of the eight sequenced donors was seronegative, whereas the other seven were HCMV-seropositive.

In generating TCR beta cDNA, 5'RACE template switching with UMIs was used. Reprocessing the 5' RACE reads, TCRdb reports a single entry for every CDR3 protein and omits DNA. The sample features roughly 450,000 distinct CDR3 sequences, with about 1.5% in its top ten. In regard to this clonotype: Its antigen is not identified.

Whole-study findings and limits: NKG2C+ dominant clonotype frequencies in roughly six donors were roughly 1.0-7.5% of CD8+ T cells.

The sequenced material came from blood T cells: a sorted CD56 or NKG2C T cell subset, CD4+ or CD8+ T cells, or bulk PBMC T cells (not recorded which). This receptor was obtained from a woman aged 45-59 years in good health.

CDR3 sequence: CAISDPGLSMMETQYF. V and J are TRBV10-3 and TRBJ2-5; the D call from TCRdb, TRBD2, cannot be confirmed without DNA. CDR1 and CDR2 from the germline V gene are ENHRY and SYGVKD. The CDR3 loop spans 16 amino acids.